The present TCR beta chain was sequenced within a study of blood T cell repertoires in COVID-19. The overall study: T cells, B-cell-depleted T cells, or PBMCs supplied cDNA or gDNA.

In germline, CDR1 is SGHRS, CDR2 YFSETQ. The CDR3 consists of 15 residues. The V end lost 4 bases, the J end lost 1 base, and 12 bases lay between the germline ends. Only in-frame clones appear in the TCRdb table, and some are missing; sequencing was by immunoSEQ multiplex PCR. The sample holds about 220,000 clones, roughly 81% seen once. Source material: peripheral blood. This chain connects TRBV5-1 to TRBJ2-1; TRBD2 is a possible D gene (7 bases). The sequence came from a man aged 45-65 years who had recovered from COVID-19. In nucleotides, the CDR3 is TGCGCCAGCAGCGCGGGGGACAATTCCTACAATGAGCAGTTCTTC. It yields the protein CASSAGDNSYNEQFF.